This T cell receptor beta chain was captured in a study of blood T cell repertoires in COVID-19. Study-level information: Samples came from the United States, Italy and Spain, spanning acute and convalescent COVID-19. Sources were T cells, B-cell-depleted T cells, or PBMCs; the material itself was cDNA or gDNA.

CDR3 length equals 13 residues. The germline V gene has CDR1 SGHAT and CDR2 FQDESV (reference sequence). V lost 5 bases and J 5 bases, leaving 12 bases between the germline ends. In the authors' workflow: Reference gene primers were amplified, and this amplification served to estimate nucleated cell counts. Here immunoSEQ multiplex PCR was the method, and the copy in TCRdb shows in-frame clones only, minus some. V, J and clone size are taken as reported in that table, and D and trimming were inferred from the DNA itself. The sample contains about 130,000 clones, approximately 80% of which appear only once.

The V gene is TRBV11-1, the J gene TRBJ2-5, with D maybe TRBD2 (5 bases). Material: peripheral blood. The receptor's source is a man aged 40-50 years with active or convalescent COVID-19. The CDR3 protein is CASSGRSGETQYF. The CDR3 coding sequence is TGTGCCAGCAGCGGACGTTCGGGGGAGACCCAGTACTTC.